Below are 31 T cell receptor beta chains sequenced from a single sample in a study of cytomegalovirus exposure and HLA in healthy donors. TCRdb keeps only in-frame clones here, not all; method: immunoSEQ multiplex PCR. The table shows roughly 270,000 clones, with roughly 88% occurring only once. The specimen sequenced was PBMCs. Source of these receptors: a woman younger than 35 in good health and CMV-seronegative.

Remarks on this clone: Germline is not matched at one junction end, which may reflect a read error. The chain joins TRBV28 to TRBJ2-7; a possible D gene is TRBD2 (5 bases). The CDR3 runs to 14 residues. Germline V gene lookup returns CDR1 MDHEN and CDR2 SYDVKM. CDR3 in DNA: TGTGCCAGCCGGCTGAGCGGATCCTCCTACAAGCAGTACTTC. This codes for CASRLSGSSYKQYF.

This clone was observed once. The chain links TRBV10-2 to TRBJ1-2; 10 positions match TRBD1. From germline, CDR1 is WSHSY and CDR2 SAAADI. CDR3 length equals 15 residues. Unmatched junction bases numbered 7, after V lost 2 bases and J lost 7 bases. CDR3 sequence: CASSERTGGSSGYTF. The CDR3 nucleotides read TGCGCCAGCAGTGAGAGGACAGGGGGATCGAGTGGCTACACCTTC.

The chain carries TRBV7-6 and TRBJ2-7, with D possibly TRBD2 on 5 matching bases. Germline CDR1 is SGHVS and CDR2 is FNYEAQ. V lost 1 base and J lost 4, with 17 bases in between. The CDR3 runs 16 residues. CDR3 bases: TGTGCCAGCAGCTTAGGCAGAATGGGAGACCCGTACGAGCAGTACTTC. It specifies CASSLGRMGDPYEQYF.

This sequence joins TRBV5-6 and TRBJ2-1; the D is unclear. Trimming pared 4 bases from V and 5 bases from J, leaving 7 bases between. The V gene's germline CDR1 is SGHDT and CDR2 YYEEEE. This CDR3 comprises 12 residues. The CDR3 nucleotides read TGTGCCAGCAGCGGCCCGAACAATGAGCAGTTCTTC. It specifies CASSGPNNEQFF.

This chain connects TRBV7-6 to TRBJ2-7, with no clear D. In germline, CDR1 is SGHVS, CDR2 FNYEAQ. V was pared by 0 bases and J by 2 bases, with 11 bases between. The CDR3 covers 15 residues. As DNA, the CDR3 is TGTGCCAGCAGCTTAGCGCCGACACAAACCTACGAGCAGTACTTC. Translation gives CASSLAPTQTYEQYF.

The chain uses TRBV6-6 and TRBJ2-7; 7 bases agree with TRBD1. The germline V gene has CDR1 MNHNY and CDR2 SVGAGI (reference sequence). This CDR3 has 15 amino acids. Unmatched junction bases numbered 13, after V lost 6 bases and J lost 5 bases. The CDR3 DNA follows: TGTGCCAGCAGGGACCCCAGGGGGTCATATCACGAGCAGTACTTC. This sequence encodes CASRDPRGSYHEQYF.

This chain links TRBV27 with TRBJ2-5; 10 nucleotides line up with TRBD1. Trimming cost V 3 bases and J 4 bases; bases outside gene matches: 14. Germline V gives CDR1 MNHEY, CDR2 SMNVEV (reference sequence). The CDR3 has 18 residues. The DNA of the CDR3 is TGTGCCAGCAGTTTCATTTATCCGGGACAGGGGAAGGGAGAGACCCAGTACTTC. It is translated as CASSFIYPGQGKGETQYF.

This clone occurred many times. The same CDR3 can be traced to other DNA sequences in this sample. The V and J genes are TRBV27 and TRBJ1-5, with a weak D call TRBD1 (6 bases). The CDR3 is made up of 12 amino acids. Trimming took off 6 bases at V and 7 bases at J, with 10 bases between the two ends. Germline CDR1 MNHEY, CDR2 SMNVEV (reference sequence). This chain's CDR3 is CASSLQGQPQHF. DNA for the CDR3: TGTGCCAGCAGCCTCCAGGGGCAGCCCCAGCATTTT.

This chain links TRBV5-1 with TRBJ2-1, with 8 bases fitting TRBD2. From germline, CDR1 is SGHRS and CDR2 YFSETQ. The CDR3 has 18 amino acids. Trimming at V came to 5 bases and at J to 4 bases, leaving 17 bases not matched to a gene. In DNA form, the CDR3 reads TGCGCCAGCAGTTCCCAATCCCCTCTCGGGGGGGGTTACAATGAGCAGTTCTTC. Encoded protein: CASSSQSPLGGGYNEQFF.

This chain uses TRBV20-1 with TRBJ1-1; D perhaps matches TRBD1 (6 bases). Germline values: CDR1 DFQATT, CDR2 SNEGSKA (reference sequence). The CDR3 is made up of 11 amino acids. Trimming removed 5 bases from V and 4 bases from J, with 8 bases in between. Written as DNA, the CDR3 is TGCAGTGCTGTACAGGGCACTGAAGCTTTCTTT. Amino acid sequence: CSAVQGTEAFF.

The chain is built from TRBV4-3 and TRBJ1-4, with 7 bases matching TRBD1. V lost 0 bases and J lost 8; bases outside the gene matches: 6. This CDR3 has 15 amino acids. Germline CDR1 reads LGHNA; CDR2 reads YSLEER. The CDR3 sequence is CASSQEARGYEKLFF. As DNA, the CDR3 is TGCGCCAGCAGCCAAGAGGCCAGGGGGTACGAAAAACTGTTTTTT.

V and J are TRBV14 and TRBJ2-7; possibly TRBD2 for D (6 bases). The CDR3 is made up of 14 amino acids. V dropped 2 bases and J dropped 3 bases, with 11 bases sitting between them. Germline assignment: CDR1 SGHDN and CDR2 FVKESK. The CDR3 loop is CASSQFRGNYEQYF. DNA for the CDR3: TGTGCCAGCAGCCAATTTCGGGGGAACTACGAGCAGTACTTC.

This clone was detected only a few times. The chain employs TRBV18 and TRBJ2-2; 8 positions match TRBD1. Germline V gene lookup returns CDR1 KGHSH and CDR2 LQKENI. V dropped 6 bases and J dropped 9; count of bases not matched to a gene: 6. This CDR3 has 13 residues. This CDR3 reads CASSQGDRRELFF. The CDR3 nucleotides read TGTGCCAGCTCCCAAGGGGACAGGAGGGAGCTGTTTTTT.

In its sample, this clone was seen a few times. This chain links TRBV28 with TRBJ2-7, with D perhaps matching TRBD2 (7 bases). This CDR3 is 16 amino acids long. Trimming cost V 4 bases and J 7 bases, with 23 bases left between them. CDR1 is MDHEN, CDR2 SYDVKM, per germline. For the CDR3, the DNA is TGTGCCAGCAGTTCCGCTGGGGGGGCAACATTACATGAGCAGTACTTC. This sequence encodes CASSSAGGATLHEQYF.

The chain joins TRBV2 to TRBJ1-4; 8 positions match TRBD1. CDR1 and CDR2 (germline): SNHLY, FYNNEI. Losses at the gene ends were 4 bases for V and 6 bases for J; bases not matched to a gene: 10. The CDR3 is 16 residues long. In nucleotides, the CDR3 is TGTGCCAGCAGTGGTTTGTTAGGACAGGGAGATGAAAAACTGTTTTTT. This gives the protein CASSGLLGQGDEKLFF. Supplemented by reference TRBV2 and TRBJ1-4, the full variable domain reads EPEVTQTPSHQVTQMGQEVILRCVPISNHLYFYWYRQILGQKVEFLVSFYNNEISEKSEIFDDQFSVERPDGSNFTLKIRSTKLEDSAMYFCASSGLLGQGDEKLFFGSGTQLSVL.

The CDR3 DNA follows: TGTGCCAGCAGTGCACAGGGGGTGACCGGGGAGCTGTTTTTT. This sequence encodes CASSAQGVTGELFF. The chain links TRBV2 to TRBJ2-2, with 8 bases lining up with TRBD1. The CDR3 consists of 14 residues. Germline V CDR1 and CDR2: SNHLY, FYNNEI. Trimming removed 4 bases from V and 5 bases from J; junction bases left unmatched: 3.

The rearrangement links TRBV6-5 to TRBJ1-4; tentative D call: TRBD1 (6 bases). Per the germline V gene, CDR1 is MNHEY and CDR2 is SVGAGI. Deletions cut 3 bases from V and 10 bases from J, with 18 bases between. This CDR3 contains 15 residues. DNA of the CDR3: TGTGCCAGCAGTTATAGGAGAGAGGGGGGGGGAAAACTGTTTTTT. Protein sequence: CASSYRREGGGKLFF.

This clone was seen more than once but under ten times. V gene TRBV2 combines with J gene TRBJ2-7; TRBD2 agrees at 7 bases. Germline V gene data show CDR1 as SNHLY and CDR2 as FYNNEI. The V gene end was trimmed by 2 bases and the J gene end by 2 bases; junction bases not matched to a gene: 3. This CDR3 region has 14 residues. DNA of the CDR3: TGTGCCAGCAGTGAACTAGCGGTTCCCTACGAGCAGTACTTC. This encodes CASSELAVPYEQYF. Full variable domain (rest looked up from reference TRBV2 and TRBJ2-7): EPEVTQTPSHQVTQMGQEVILRCVPISNHLYFYWYRQILGQKVEFLVSFYNNEISEKSEIFDDQFSVERPDGSNFTLKIRSTKLEDSAMYFCASSELAVPYEQYFGPGTRLTVT.

CDR3 in DNA: TGTGCCACCAGCAGAGATGGCAGGGCCCTCAACACTGAAGCTTTCTTT. It specifies CATSRDGRALNTEAFF. V and J are TRBV15 and TRBJ1-1; D possibly corresponds to TRBD1 (5 bases). V lost 0 bases and J 2 bases, leaving 13 bases between the germline ends. The CDR3 contains 16 residues. Germline V CDR1 and CDR2: LNHNV, YYDKDF (reference sequence).

This clone appeared a single time. This sequence joins TRBV5-4 and TRBJ1-4; the D gene is possibly TRBD1 (6 bases). Germline CDR1 reads SGHNT; CDR2 reads YYREEE (reference sequence). The germline V and J ends were trimmed by 3 bases and 8 bases, with 14 bases remaining between them. This CDR3 contains 14 residues. The CDR3 region is CASSSRTAPEKLFF. The CDR3 nucleotides read TGTGCCAGCAGCTCCCGGACAGCTCCAGAAAAACTGTTTTTT.

The rearrangement links TRBV27 to TRBJ2-5; the D gene is possibly TRBD1 (6 bases). Germline lookup yields CDR1 MNHEY and CDR2 SMNVEV (reference sequence). V was cut by 2 bases and J by 1 base, with 11 bases left in between. The CDR3 totals 15 residues. The chain's CDR3 is CASSLPGQAQETQYF. CDR3 coding DNA: TGTGCCAGCAGTTTACCGGGACAAGCCCAAGAGACCCAGTACTTC.

The chain employs TRBV5-1 and TRBJ2-7, with 8 nucleotides matching TRBD1. V lost 4 bases and J lost 5; bases outside the gene matches: 8. Germline CDR1 reads SGHRS; CDR2 reads YFSETQ. CDR3 length: 14 residues. Here the CDR3 reads CASSTAGGPHEQYF. CDR3 coding DNA: TGCGCCAGCAGCACCGCAGGGGGCCCCCACGAGCAGTACTTC. The variable domain in full, with the rest retrieved from reference TRBV5-1 and TRBJ2-7, is KAGVTQTPRYLIKTRGQQVTLSCSPISGHRSVSWYQQTPGQGLQFLFEYFSETQRNKGNFPGRFSGRQFSNSRSEMNVSTLELGDSALYLCASSTAGGPHEQYFGPGTRLTVT.

This chain links TRBV28 with TRBJ2-3; 9 nucleotides match TRBD2. CDR3 length equals 14 residues. CDR1 and CDR2 (germline): MDHEN, SYDVKM. V gave up 4 bases and J gave up 7 bases; unmatched junction bases: 6. The CDR3 reads CASSSREGPNTQYF. Here the CDR3 DNA reads TGTGCCAGCAGTTCGCGGGAGGGCCCGAATACGCAGTATTTT.

The CDR3 DNA reads as TGTGCCAGCAGCTTGGACGCGGGAGGTCCCTTCGAGCAGTACTTC. Amino acids: CASSLDAGGPFEQYF. The J gene is TRBJ2-7, the V gene TRBV5-4, with 8 bases identical to TRBD2. The trim removed 0 bases at V and 6 bases at J, leaving 8 bases unmatched. This CDR3 comprises 15 residues. In germline, CDR1 is SGHNT, CDR2 YYREEE (reference sequence).

J is TRBJ1-2 and V is TRBV5-4, with 9 nucleotides matching TRBD1. CDR1 and CDR2 (germline): SGHNT, YYREEE (reference sequence). V shed 6 bases and J 4 bases; nucleotides not matched to a gene: 4. This CDR3 has 13 amino acids. The CDR3 coding sequence is TGTGCCAGCACAAAGACAGGGGGCTATGGCTACACCTTC. Encoded protein: CASTKTGGYGYTF.

V and J are TRBV19 and TRBJ1-5; D unclear. This CDR3 comprises 18 residues. Germline-derived CDR1 and CDR2 are LNHDA and SQIVND (reference sequence). V lost 9 bases and J lost 0, with 24 bases in between. CDR3 sequence: CASKTTPGKSHSNQPQHF. DNA for the CDR3: TGTGCCAGCAAAACGACCCCCGGGAAGAGCCATAGCAATCAGCCCCAGCATTTT.

V gene TRBV10-3 combines with J gene TRBJ2-2; D remains unclear. The CDR3 runs to 12 residues. Germline assignment: CDR1 ENHRY and CDR2 SYGVKD. The CDR3 coding sequence is TGTGCGGTCGCAGGGAACACCGGGGAGCTGTTTTTT. It is translated as CAVAGNTGELFF.

This chain connects TRBV5-5 to TRBJ1-2, with D possibly TRBD1 on 5 matching bases. The CDR3 has 16 residues. The germline V and J ends were trimmed by 9 bases and 3 bases, with 24 bases remaining between them. The germline V gene encodes CDR1 SGHKS and CDR2 YYEKEE (reference sequence). The CDR3 DNA reads as TGTGCCACCGACAGCACGGCGTTGGGGAATTACTATGGCTACACCTTC. Its protein is CATDSTALGNYYGYTF.

The chain carries TRBV29-1 and TRBJ2-1; no clear D gene. The CDR3 length is 10 residues. Germline V gene lookup returns CDR1 SQVTM and CDR2 ANQGSEA. The germline V and J ends were trimmed by 6 bases and 5 bases, with 5 bases remaining between them. CDR3 in amino acids: CSVEHNEQFF. The CDR3 DNA reads as TGCAGCGTGGAGCACAATGAGCAGTTCTTC.

The table lists this clone with a count of one. The chain is built from TRBV2 and TRBJ2-7, with 10 bases aligning to TRBD1. The CDR3 runs 16 residues. CDR1 and CDR2 (germline): SNHLY, FYNNEI. The ends lost 0 bases at V and 1 base at J; junction bases unmatched: 3. The CDR3 protein is CASSEAWTGGSYEQYF. The CDR3 nucleotides are TGTGCCAGCAGTGAAGCCTGGACAGGGGGGTCCTACGAGCAGTACTTC.

The J gene is TRBJ2-1, the V gene TRBV6-1, with 12 bases matching TRBD2. Per germline, CDR1 MNHNS and CDR2 SASEGT. With 5 bases clipped from V and 3 bases from J, the junction kept 2 bases outside the gene matches. CDR3 length equals 15 residues. CDR3 protein: CASSQTSGSYNEQFF. DNA of the CDR3: TGTGCCAGCAGTCAGACTAGCGGGAGCTACAATGAGCAGTTCTTC.